This T cell receptor beta chain stems from a study of identical twins. TCRdb re-called the 5' RACE reads with MiXCR, one entry per CDR3 protein. The data show fewer than 650,000 distinct CDR3 sequences, 9.6% seen once. Germline lookup yields CDR1 SGHTA and CDR2 FQGTGA. Unmatched junction bases numbered 9, after V lost 8 bases and J lost 2 bases. The CDR3 totals 15 residues. These same data were also listed under a study on yellow fever vaccine responses in identical twins.

V usage is TRBV7-3 and J usage is TRBJ1-5; 7 positions match TRBD1. The sample taken for sequencing was PBMCs. The TCR was taken from a woman under 30 in good health. The CDR3 nucleotides are TGTGCCAGCCCCATCCCGGGGACAGGCAATCAGCCCCAGCATTTT. It yields the protein CASPIPGTGNQPQHF.